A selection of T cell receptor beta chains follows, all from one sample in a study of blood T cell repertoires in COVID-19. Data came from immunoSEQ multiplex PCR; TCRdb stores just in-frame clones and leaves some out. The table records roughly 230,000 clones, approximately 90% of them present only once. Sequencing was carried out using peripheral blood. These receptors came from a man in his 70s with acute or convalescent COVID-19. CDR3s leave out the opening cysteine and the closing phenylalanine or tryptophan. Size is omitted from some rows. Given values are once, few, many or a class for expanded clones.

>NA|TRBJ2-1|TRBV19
ASSMGDITYNEQF
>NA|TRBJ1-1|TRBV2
ASTTQGGITEAF
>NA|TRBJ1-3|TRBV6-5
ASRRQGYGNTIY
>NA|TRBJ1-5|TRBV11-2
ASNPKTGDPRTDQPQH
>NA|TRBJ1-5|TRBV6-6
ASSQILETGGLSNQPQH
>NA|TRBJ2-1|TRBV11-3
ASSPGLAGYNEQF
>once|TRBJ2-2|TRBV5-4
ASSLEQGFPGELF
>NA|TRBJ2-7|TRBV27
ASRLAGGDYEQY
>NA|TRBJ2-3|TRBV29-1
SVAGLAESTDTQY
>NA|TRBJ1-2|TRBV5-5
ASSLYPGPGDGYT
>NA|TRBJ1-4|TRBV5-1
ASSLGAVGNEKLF
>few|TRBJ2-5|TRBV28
ASSLDRQETQY
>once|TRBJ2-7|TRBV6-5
ASTTGTTYEQY
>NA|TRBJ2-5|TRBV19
ASNNRGRQETQY
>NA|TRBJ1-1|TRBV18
ASSPPVSETEAF
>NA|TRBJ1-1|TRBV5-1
ASSLAGIDQGGEAF
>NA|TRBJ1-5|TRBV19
ASTGGRDNQPQH
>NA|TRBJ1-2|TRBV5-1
ASSPRDRGGYGYT
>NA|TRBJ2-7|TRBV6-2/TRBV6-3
ASSYSRPEQY
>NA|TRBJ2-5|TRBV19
ASSIRQHYQETQY
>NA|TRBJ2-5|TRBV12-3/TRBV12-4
ASRIAETQY
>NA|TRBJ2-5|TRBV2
ASSERLAGEETQY
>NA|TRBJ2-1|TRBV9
ASSVYSGIDVRNEQF
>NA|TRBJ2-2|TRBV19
ASSISHLNTGELF
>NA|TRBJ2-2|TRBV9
ASSRSSGFVELF
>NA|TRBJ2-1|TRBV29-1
SVKRGQQEQF
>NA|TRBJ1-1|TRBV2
ASSPVAVDTEAF
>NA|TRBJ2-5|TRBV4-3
ASSRTWGNQETQY
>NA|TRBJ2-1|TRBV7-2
ASSLGQGAYNEQF
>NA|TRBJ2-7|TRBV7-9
ASSLLQATYEQY
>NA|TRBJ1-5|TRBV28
ASRGTGASQPQH
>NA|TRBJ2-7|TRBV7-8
ASSLVASEQY
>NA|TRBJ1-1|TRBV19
ASIPRDRARAEAF
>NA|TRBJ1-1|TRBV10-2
ASSEPGDRAEAF
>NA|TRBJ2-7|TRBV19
ASSASGTEGVQY
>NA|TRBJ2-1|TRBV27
ASSLGRGAVGDEQF
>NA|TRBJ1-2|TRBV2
ASKVAAGNGYT
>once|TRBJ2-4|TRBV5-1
ASSSQGSGGNIQY
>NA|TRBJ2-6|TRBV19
ASSQGSGANVLT
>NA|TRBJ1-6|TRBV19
ASSATGANSPLH
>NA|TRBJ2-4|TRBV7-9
ASSRGTAKNIQY
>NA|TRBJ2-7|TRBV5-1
ASSALSGTPTHEQY
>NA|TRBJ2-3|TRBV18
ASSPGLAGADTQY
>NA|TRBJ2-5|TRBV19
ASSGQAAGETQY
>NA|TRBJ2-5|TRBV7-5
VRSPTNPEGETQY
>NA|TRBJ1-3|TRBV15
ATSRTGQGAGNTIY
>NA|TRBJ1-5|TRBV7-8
ASSERYMSNQPQH
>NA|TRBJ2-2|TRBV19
ASSLGRVDRVNTGELF
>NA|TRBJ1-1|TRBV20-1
SASRTGVGEAF
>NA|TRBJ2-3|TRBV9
ASSQQGGRDTQY
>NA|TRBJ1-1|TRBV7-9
ASSRTANTEAF